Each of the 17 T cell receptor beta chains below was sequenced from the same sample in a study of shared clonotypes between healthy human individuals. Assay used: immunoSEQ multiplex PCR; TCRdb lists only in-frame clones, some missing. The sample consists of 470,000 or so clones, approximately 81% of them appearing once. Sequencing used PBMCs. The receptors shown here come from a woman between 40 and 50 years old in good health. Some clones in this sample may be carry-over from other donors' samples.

The CDR3, as DNA: TGTGCCAGCAGCTCGGGAACAAACTATGGCTACACCTTC. This encodes CASSSGTNYGYTF. The chain employs TRBV28 and TRBJ1-2, with D unclear. The CDR3 contains 13 residues. The germline V and J ends were trimmed by 6 bases and 2 bases, with 10 bases remaining between them. In germline, CDR1 is MDHEN, CDR2 SYDVKM.

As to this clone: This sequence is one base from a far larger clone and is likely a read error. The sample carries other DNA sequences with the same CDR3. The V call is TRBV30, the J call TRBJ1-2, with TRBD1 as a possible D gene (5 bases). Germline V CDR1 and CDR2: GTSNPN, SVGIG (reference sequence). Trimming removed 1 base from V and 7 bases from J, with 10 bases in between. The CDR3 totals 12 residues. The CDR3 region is CAWSEQAGGYTF. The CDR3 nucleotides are TGTGCCTGGAGTGAACAGGCAGGTGGCTACACCTTC.

The CDR3 DNA sequence: TGTGCCAGCAACAGGGGTGGGGCCAACGTCCTGACTTTC. This translates into CASNRGGANVLTF. The chain is built from TRBV28 and TRBJ2-6; 7 nucleotides line up with TRBD1. Unmatched junction bases numbered 0, after V lost 7 bases and J lost 3 bases. Germline CDR1 MDHEN, CDR2 SYDVKM. This CDR3 is built from 13 residues.

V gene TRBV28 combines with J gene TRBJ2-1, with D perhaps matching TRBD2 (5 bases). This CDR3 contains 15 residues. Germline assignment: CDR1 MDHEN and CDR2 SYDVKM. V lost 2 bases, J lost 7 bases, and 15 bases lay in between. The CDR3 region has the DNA TGTGCCAGCAGTTTAGCCCTAGGCCGAGGGAATGAGCAGTTCTTC. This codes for CASSLALGRGNEQFF.

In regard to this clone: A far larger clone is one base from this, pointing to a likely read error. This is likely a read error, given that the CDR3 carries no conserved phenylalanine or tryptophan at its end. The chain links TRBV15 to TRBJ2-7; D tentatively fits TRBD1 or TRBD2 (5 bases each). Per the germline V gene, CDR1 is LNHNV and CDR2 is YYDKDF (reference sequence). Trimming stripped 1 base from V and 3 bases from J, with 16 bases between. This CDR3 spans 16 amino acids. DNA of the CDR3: TGTGCCACCAGCAGAGGAGGGGATATCAGGATCTACGAGCAGTACTTA. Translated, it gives CATSRGGDIRIYEQYL.

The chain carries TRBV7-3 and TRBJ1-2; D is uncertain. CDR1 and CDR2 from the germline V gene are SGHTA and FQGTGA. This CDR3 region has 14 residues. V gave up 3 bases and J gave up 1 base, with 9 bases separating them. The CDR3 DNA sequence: TGTGCCAGCAGCTTGTCAGGTCTTAACTATGGCTACACCTTC. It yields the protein CASSLSGLNYGYTF.

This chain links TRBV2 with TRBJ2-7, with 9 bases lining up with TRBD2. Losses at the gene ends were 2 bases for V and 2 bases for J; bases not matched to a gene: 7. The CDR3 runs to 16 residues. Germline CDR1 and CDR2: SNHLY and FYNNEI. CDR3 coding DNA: TGTGCCAGCAGTGAACTCTCGGGCGGGAGGGCCTACGAGCAGTACTTC. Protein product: CASSELSGGRAYEQYF.

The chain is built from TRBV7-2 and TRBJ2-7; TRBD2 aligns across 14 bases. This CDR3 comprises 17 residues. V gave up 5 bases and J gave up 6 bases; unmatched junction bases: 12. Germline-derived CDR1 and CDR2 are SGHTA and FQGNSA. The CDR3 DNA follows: TGTGCCAGCAGCCCCCCCGGTAGACTAGCGGGAGGGGTCGAGCAGTACTTC. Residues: CASSPPGRLAGGVEQYF. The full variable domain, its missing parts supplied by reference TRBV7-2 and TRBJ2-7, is GAGVSQSPSNKVTEKGKDVELRCDPISGHTALYWYRQSLGQGLEFLIYFQGNSAPDKSGLPSDRFSAERTGGSVSTLTIQRTQQEDSAVYLCASSPPGRLAGGVEQYFGPGTRLTVT.

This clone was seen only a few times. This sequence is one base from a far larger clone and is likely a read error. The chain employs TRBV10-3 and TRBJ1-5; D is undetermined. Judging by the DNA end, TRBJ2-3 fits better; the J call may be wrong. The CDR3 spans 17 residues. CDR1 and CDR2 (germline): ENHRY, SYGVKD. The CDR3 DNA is TGTGCCATCAGTGAGCACAGCGAAGTGGGTAGCAATCAGCCCCAGTATTTT. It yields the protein CAISEHSEVGSNQPQYF.

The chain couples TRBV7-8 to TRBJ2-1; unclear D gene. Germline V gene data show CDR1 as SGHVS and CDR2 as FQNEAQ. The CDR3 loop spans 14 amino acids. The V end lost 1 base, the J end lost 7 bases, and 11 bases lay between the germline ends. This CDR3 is CASSLDPEWNEQFF. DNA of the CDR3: TGTGCCAGCAGCTTAGATCCGGAATGGAATGAGCAGTTCTTC.

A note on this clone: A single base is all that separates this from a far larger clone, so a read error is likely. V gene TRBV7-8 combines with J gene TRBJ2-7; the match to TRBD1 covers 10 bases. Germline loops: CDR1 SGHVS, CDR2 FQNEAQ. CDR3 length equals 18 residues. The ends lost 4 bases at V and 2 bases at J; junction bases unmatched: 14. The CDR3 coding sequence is TGTGCCAGCAGCTCCCACCGGGACAGGGGTATCATTACCTACGAGCAGTACTTC. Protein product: CASSSHRDRGIITYEQYF.

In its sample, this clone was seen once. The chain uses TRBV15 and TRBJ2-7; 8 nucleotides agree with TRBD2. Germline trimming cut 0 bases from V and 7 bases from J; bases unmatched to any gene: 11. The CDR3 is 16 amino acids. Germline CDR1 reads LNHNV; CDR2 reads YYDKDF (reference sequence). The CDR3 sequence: CATSRDAPGRAFEQYF. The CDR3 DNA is TGTGCCACCAGCAGAGATGCCCCCGGGAGGGCCTTTGAGCAGTACTTC. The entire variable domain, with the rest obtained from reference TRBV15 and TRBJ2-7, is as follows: DAMVIQNPRYQVTQFGKPVTLSCSQTLNHNVMYWYQQKSSQAPKLLFHYYDKDFNNEADTPDNFQSRRPNTSFCFLDIRSPGLGDTAMYLCATSRDAPGRAFEQYFGPGTRLTVT.

CDR3 sequence: CASSSPSSYNEQFF. The CDR3 bases are TGTGCCAGCAGTTCCCCCTCTAGTTACAATGAGCAGTTCTTC. This chain uses TRBV28 with TRBJ2-1; D gene ambiguous. The CDR3 is 14 residues long. Trimming removed 4 bases at V and 4 bases at J, with 11 bases between. CDR1 and CDR2 from the germline V gene are MDHEN and SYDVKM.

Here the CDR3 reads CASTAVYSNQPQHF. The CDR3 DNA follows: TGTGCCAGCACCGCGGTCTATAGCAATCAGCCCCAGCATTTT. The chain recombines TRBV6-1 with TRBJ1-5; D remains unclear. Trimming left V 7 bases short and J 0 bases short, with 10 bases between. Germline V gene lookup returns CDR1 MNHNS and CDR2 SASEGT. This CDR3 spans 14 amino acids.

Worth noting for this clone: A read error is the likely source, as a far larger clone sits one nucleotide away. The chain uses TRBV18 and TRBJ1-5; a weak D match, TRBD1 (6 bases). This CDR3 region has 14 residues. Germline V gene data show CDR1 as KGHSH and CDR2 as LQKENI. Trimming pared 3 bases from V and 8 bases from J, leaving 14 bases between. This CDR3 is CASSPGTRNKPQHF. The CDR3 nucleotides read TGTGCCAGCTCACCTGGGACAAGGAATAAGCCCCAGCATTTT.

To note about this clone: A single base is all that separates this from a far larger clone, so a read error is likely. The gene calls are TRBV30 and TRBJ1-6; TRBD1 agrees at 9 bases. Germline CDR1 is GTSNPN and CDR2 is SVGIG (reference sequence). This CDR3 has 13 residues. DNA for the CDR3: TGTGCCTGGAGTGAGGACAGGGGTTCACCCCTCCGCTTT. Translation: CAWSEDRGSPLRF.

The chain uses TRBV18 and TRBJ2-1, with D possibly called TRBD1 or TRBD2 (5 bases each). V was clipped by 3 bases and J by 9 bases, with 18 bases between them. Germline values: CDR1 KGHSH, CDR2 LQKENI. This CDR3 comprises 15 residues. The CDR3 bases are TGTGCCAGCTCACCGCTAGCCCGGGGCCTGGGTGAGCAGTTCTTC. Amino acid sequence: CASSPLARGLGEQFF.